Following are 5 T cell receptor beta chains from one sample sequenced in a study of blood T cell repertoires in COVID-19. TCRdb's table, derived via immunoSEQ multiplex PCR, lists solely in-frame clones and lacks some. The sample holds roughly 29,000 clones; 84% are singletons and the top ten take more than 9.5%. The material sequenced was peripheral blood. All receptors come from a man aged 80 or over with active COVID-19.

This clone was seen a few times. The chain employs TRBV10-3 and TRBJ1-6, with D perhaps TRBD1 (6 bases). Between the trimmed V and J ends, which lost 6 bases and 4 bases, there was a span of 13 bases. Per the germline V gene, CDR1 is ENHRY and CDR2 is SYGVKD. The CDR3 has 15 amino acids. CDR3 DNA: TGTGCCATCAGGCACGGACAGCTTTATAATTCACCCCTCCACTTT. It codes for CAIRHGQLYNSPLHF.

This sequence joins TRBV19 and TRBJ1-1; 7 positions agree with TRBD1. The V gene end was trimmed by 4 bases and the J gene end by 1 base; junction bases not matched to a gene: 9. CDR1 and CDR2 from the germline V gene are LNHDA and SQIVND (reference sequence). The CDR3 contains 16 residues. This CDR3 reads CASSTTGTVKNTEAFF. CDR3 coding DNA: TGTGCCAGTAGTACCACCGGGACAGTGAAGAACACTGAAGCTTTCTTT.

This clone appeared a single time. The chain is built from TRBV7-8 and TRBJ2-5; D remains unclear. The ends were cut back, 3 bases at V and 2 bases at J, with 10 bases in the middle. The CDR3 spans 14 residues. Germline CDR1 is SGHVS and CDR2 is FQNEAQ. The CDR3 spells CASSFLLGQETQYF. As DNA, the CDR3 is TGTGCCAGCAGCTTTTTGCTCGGGCAAGAGACCCAGTACTTC.

The J gene is TRBJ2-4, the V gene TRBV19, with 11 bases that match TRBD2. CDR1 LNHDA and CDR2 SQIVND come from the germline V gene (reference sequence). V trimming: 1 base; J trimming: 1 base; junction bases outside the gene matches: 18. There are 22 residues in the CDR3. The CDR3 sequence is CASSIVGLAGGTRSGAKNIQYF. The CDR3 DNA reads as TGTGCCAGTAGTATAGTAGGGCTAGCGGGGGGCACCCGGTCTGGGGCCAAAAACATTCAGTACTTC.

The rearrangement links TRBV5-1 to TRBJ2-1; D not certain. The CDR3 is 12 amino acids. From germline, CDR1 is SGHRS and CDR2 YFSETQ. Trimming cost V 4 bases and J 7 bases, with 9 bases left between them. The CDR3 region has the DNA TGCGCCAGCAGCCTTCCACAGAATGAGCAGTTCTTC. This translates into CASSLPQNEQFF. Combining the CDR3 with reference TRBV5-1 and TRBJ2-1 gives the whole variable domain KAGVTQTPRYLIKTRGQQVTLSCSPISGHRSVSWYQQTPGQGLQFLFEYFSETQRNKGNFPGRFSGRQFSNSRSEMNVSTLELGDSALYLCASSLPQNEQFFGPGTRLTVL.